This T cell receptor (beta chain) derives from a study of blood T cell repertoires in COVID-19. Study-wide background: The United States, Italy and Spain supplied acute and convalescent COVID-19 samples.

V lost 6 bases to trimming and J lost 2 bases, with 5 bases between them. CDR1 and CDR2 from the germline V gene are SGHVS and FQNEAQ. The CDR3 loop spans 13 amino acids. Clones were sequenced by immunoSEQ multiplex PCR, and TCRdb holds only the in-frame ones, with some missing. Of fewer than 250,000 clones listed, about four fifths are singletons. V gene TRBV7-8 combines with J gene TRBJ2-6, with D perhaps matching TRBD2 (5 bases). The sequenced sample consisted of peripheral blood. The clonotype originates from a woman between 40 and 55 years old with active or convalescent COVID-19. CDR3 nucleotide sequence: TGTGCCAGCAGAGCGGCTGGGGCCAACGTCCTGACTTTC. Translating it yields CASRAAGANVLTF. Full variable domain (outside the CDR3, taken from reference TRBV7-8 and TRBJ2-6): GAGVSQSPRYKVAKRGQDVALRCDPISGHVSLFWYQQALGQGPEFLTYFQNEAQLDKSGLPSDRFFAERPEGSVSTLKIQRTQQEDSAVYLCASRAAGANVLTFGAGSRLTVL.